This T cell receptor (beta chain) was observed in a study of beta chain features in type 1 diabetes. Study-wide points: PCR might preferentially amplify shorter templates, equally in patients and controls. Whether HLA type influences TCRB rearrangement remained unresolved here. A moderate, significant TCRB CDR3 shortening appeared in type 1 diabetes across four CD4+ subsets.

Heparinised blood was drawn once per donor, averaging around 120 mL. By way of CD45RO/CCR7/CD25/CD127/CD95/CD27, the CD4+ regulatory, stem cell-like memory, central memory and naive cells were sorted. The CDR3 extends over 14 amino acids. Germline CDR1 SGHVS, CDR2 FQNEAQ. Of the isolated RNA, all was reverse transcribed, and so the sequenced material was expressed TCRB transcripts. The data were produced by immunoSEQ multiplex PCR, yet TCRdb's version contains in-frame clones alone and is incomplete. The sample holds over 200,000 clones, about a tenth seen once. About this clone: Its target is unknown.

The clonotype originates from a man in his thirties or forties with type 1 diabetes. Sequencing was performed on naive CD4+ T cells from blood. This sequence joins TRBV7-8 and TRBJ1-6, with D perhaps TRBD1 (5 bases). The CDR3 DNA reads as TGTGTCACTGGGGGGGTGACCTATAATTCACCCCTCCACTTT. Protein product: CVTGGVTYNSPLHF.